Each of the 9 T cell receptor beta chains below was sequenced from the same sample in a study of beta chain features in type 1 diabetes. The isolated RNA, all of it, was reverse transcribed, so expressed TCRB transcripts were what got sequenced. The data were produced by immunoSEQ multiplex PCR, yet TCRdb's version contains in-frame clones alone and is incomplete. The repertoire holds roughly 370,000 clones, with approximately 15% as singletons. Sequencing was carried out using naive CD4+ T cells from blood. The origin of the receptors is a man under 40 in good health.

The V call is TRBV5-1, the J call TRBJ1-6; 9 nucleotides align to TRBD1. The germline CDR1 and CDR2 sequences are SGHRS and YFSETQ. The V gene end was trimmed by 4 bases and the J gene end by 7 bases; junction bases not matched to a gene: 3. This CDR3 region has 14 residues. CDR3 region: CASSQGQGNSPLHF. The CDR3 DNA is TGCGCCAGCAGCCAGGGACAGGGCAATTCACCCCTCCACTTT.

This clone was counted only a few times. This chain connects TRBV7-2 to TRBJ1-6; 8 positions match TRBD1. The V segment lost 2 bases and the J segment 6 bases; nucleotides outside the gene matches: 6. Germline CDR1 reads SGHTA; CDR2 reads FQGNSA. This CDR3 has 16 amino acids. CDR3 nucleotide sequence: TGTGCCAGCAGCTTAATGGGAGGACAGGGTAATTCACCCCTCCACTTT. Protein: CASSLMGGQGNSPLHF.

V usage is TRBV9 and J usage is TRBJ1-1; D call uncertain. Germline CDR1 reads SGDLS; CDR2 reads YYNGEE. V gave up 0 bases and J gave up 0 bases, with 15 bases separating them. The CDR3 loop spans 17 amino acids. The CDR3 nucleotides read TGTGCCAGCAGCGTAGCACCTGCGGACGTAATGAACACTGAAGCTTTCTTT. It is translated as CASSVAPADVMNTEAFF.

This clone occurred a few times. The chain carries TRBV11-3 and TRBJ2-3; possibly TRBD2 for D (5 bases). This CDR3 is 12 amino acids long. Trimming shortened V by 3 bases and J by 5 bases, and 6 bases separated the two germline ends. Germline CDR1 reads SGHNT; CDR2 reads YENEEA. Here the CDR3 reads CASSFRGDTQYF. The DNA for the CDR3 is TGTGCCAGCAGCTTCCGGGGAGATACGCAGTATTTT.

The chain carries TRBV29-1 and TRBJ2-7; 10 bases agree with TRBD1. V lost 3 bases and J lost 7; bases outside the gene matches: 6. Germline V gene lookup returns CDR1 SQVTM and CDR2 ANQGSEA. CDR3 size: 13 residues. CDR3 DNA: TGCAGCGTTGAGACAGGGGGCGTTGGAGAGCAGTACTTC. It translates to CSVETGGVGEQYF.

The chain carries TRBV7-2 and TRBJ2-4, with a possible D match to TRBD1 (5 bases). Looked up from germline, CDR1 is SGHTA and CDR2 is FQGNSA. V dropped 2 bases and J dropped 7 bases, with 9 bases sitting between them. The length of the CDR3 is 13 residues. DNA for the CDR3: TGTGCCAGCAGCTTACGTCAGGGTAACATTCAGTACTTC. Its translation is CASSLRQGNIQYF.

The chain employs TRBV7-9 and TRBJ1-2, with 8 bases fitting TRBD1. The V gene's germline CDR1 is SEHNR and CDR2 FQNEAQ (reference sequence). The CDR3 has 15 amino acids. V was pared by 4 bases and J by 5 bases, with 9 bases of the junction left unmatched. In DNA, the CDR3 is TGTGCCAGCAGCTCAGATCGGGACAGGACGTATGGCTACACCTTC. The encoded protein is CASSSDRDRTYGYTF.

This clone showed up just a few times. The chain has TRBV7-9 and TRBJ1-3; D is unresolved. Trimming took off 3 bases at V and 8 bases at J, with 11 bases between the two ends. Looked up from germline, CDR1 is SEHNR and CDR2 is FQNEAQ (reference sequence). The length of the CDR3 is 13 residues. The CDR3 nucleotides are TGTGCCAGCAGCTTGGGCCTACGGGACACCATATATTTT. Translated, it gives CASSLGLRDTIYF.

This clone was seen only a few times. This chain joins TRBV15 and TRBJ2-1; D unclear. The CDR3 runs 12 residues. The V and J ends lost 7 bases and 6 bases respectively, with 10 bases between them. Germline CDR1 and CDR2: LNHNV and YYDKDF (reference sequence). The CDR3 loop reads CATTGPLNEQFF. CDR3 in DNA: TGTGCCACCACCGGGCCTCTCAATGAGCAGTTCTTC.